The entry that follows covers one T cell receptor beta chain sequence. Its antigen is not identified. This entry belongs to a study of cytomegalovirus exposure and HLA in healthy donors. Likely unrecorded immune exposures existed in these nominally healthy donors. The ends lost 5 bases at V and 7 bases at J; junction bases unmatched: 9. CDR3 length equals 14 residues. Germline loops: CDR1 SGHTA, CDR2 FQGTGA. This PCR relied on a set of 60 Vbeta primers and 13 Jbeta primers. Libraries were prepared by immunoSEQ multiplex PCR; TCRdb keeps only in-frame clonotypes and omits some of them. Among 140,000 to 150,000 clones listed, approximately 68% were seen once. Study-wide points: In a later analysis, a genetic analysis reported fewer productive-TCR N-insertions in an Asian-associated ancestry cluster than the cohort average. Later analysis associated a missense DCLRE1C variant with TCR beta V- and J-gene trimming. It was about 150 TCR beta chains that were listed as cytomegalovirus-associated.

The clonotype was recovered from a man between 60 and 75 years old in good health and CMV-seronegative. The sequenced sample was PBMCs. The chain recombines TRBV7-3 with TRBJ2-3, with 7 bases aligning to TRBD2. CDR3 nucleotide sequence: TGTGCCAGCAGCCCGGGCGGGAGCGGGCATACGCAGTATTTT. Protein sequence: CASSPGGSGHTQYF.